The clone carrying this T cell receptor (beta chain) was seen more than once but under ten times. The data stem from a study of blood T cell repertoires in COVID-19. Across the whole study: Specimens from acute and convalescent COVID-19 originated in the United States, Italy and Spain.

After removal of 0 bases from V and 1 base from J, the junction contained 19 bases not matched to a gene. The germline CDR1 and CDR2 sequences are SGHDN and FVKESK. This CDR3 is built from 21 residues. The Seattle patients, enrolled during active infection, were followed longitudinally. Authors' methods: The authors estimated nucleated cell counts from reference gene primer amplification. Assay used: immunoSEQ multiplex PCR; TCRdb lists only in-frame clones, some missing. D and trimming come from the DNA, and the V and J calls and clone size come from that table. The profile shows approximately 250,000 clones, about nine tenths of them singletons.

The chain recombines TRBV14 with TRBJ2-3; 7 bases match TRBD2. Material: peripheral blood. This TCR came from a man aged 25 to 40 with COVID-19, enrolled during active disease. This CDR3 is CASSQEYSYGWASGGTDTQYF. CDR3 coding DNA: TGTGCCAGCAGCCAAGAATATAGTTATGGTTGGGCTAGCGGAGGCACAGATACGCAGTATTTT.